Reported below is one T cell receptor beta chain. The data derive from a study of tumour-infiltrating T cells in Burkitt lymphoma. Whole-study context: Productive clonality predicted overall and progression-free survival.

Only in-frame clones appear in the TCRdb table, and some are missing; sequencing was by immunoSEQ multiplex PCR. The profile shows around 13,000 clones, 85% of them singletons. Trimming took 6 bases from V and 1 from J; bases not matched to a gene: 4. This CDR3 is built from 14 residues. CDR1 is MNHEY, CDR2 SMNVEV, per germline (reference sequence). This chain links TRBV27 with TRBJ2-7; 9 bases match TRBD1. Input material: tumor tissue. The clonotype comes from a human donor with diffuse large B-cell lymphoma. CDR3 sequence (DNA): TGTGCCAGCAGGGGGACAGGGTATTCCTACGAGCAGTACTTC. Encoded protein: CASRGTGYSYEQYF.